A single sample gave rise to the 4 T cell receptor beta chains below, sequenced in a study of T-cell reconstitution after alpha-beta-depleted transplantation in children listed by TCRdb under 2016. The method behind the library was PCR. TCRdb records Illumina HiSeq 2500 as the sequencer. TCR library preparation used molecular barcoding, with unique molecular identifiers applied to normalize quantification of the TCRbeta repertoire. TCRdb took the public reads, trimmed them with fastp at Q25, ran MiXCR for clone calling and kept in-frame beta chains. Duplicate CDR3 protein sequences are folded into a single record with the most common DNA and genes. The sample records under 100,000 distinct CDR3 sequences, 15% to 19% of which are singletons. The ten largest clones represent roughly 21% of the sample. According to the study, the label for this sample's treatment or condition signals: allogeneic hematopoietic cell transplantation with graft depleted of TCRalphabeta T cells and CD19 B cells.

The sequences come from PBMCs, mostly from graft donor cells, collected 180 days after TCRalphabeta/CD19-depleted stem cell transplant. Receptors originate from a male patient aged 2-10 years who had a stem cell transplant for acute lymphoblastic leukemia, so the T cells may come from the graft donor.

This clonotype occurred many times. This chain connects TRBV5-1 to TRBJ2-3, with 8 bases fitting TRBD2. Germline V gene lookup returns CDR1 SGHRS and CDR2 YFSETQ. The length of the CDR3 is 15 residues. J gave up 2 bases and V 5 bases, and 7 bases lay outside the gene matches. The CDR3 DNA reads TGCGCCAGCAGACCTCTAGCGGGCTTCACAGATACGCAGTATTTT. Protein product: CASRPLAGFTDTQYF.

This clonotype was counted a few times. The rearrangement joins TRBV7-2 to TRBJ2-3, with D maybe TRBD2 (5 bases). The CDR3 length is 14 residues. Per germline, CDR1 SGHTA and CDR2 FQGNSA. The V end lost 4 bases, the J end lost 4 bases, and 12 bases lay between the germline ends. Written as DNA, the CDR3 is TGTGCCAGCAGCTCCCCCTGGAGGCCAGATACGCAGTATTTT. This gives the protein CASSSPWRPDTQYF.

This clonotype was observed many times. The chain recombines TRBV12-3 or TRBV12-4 with TRBJ2-1, with TRBD1 as a possible D gene (5 bases). The CDR3 consists of 14 residues. Between the trimmed V and J ends, which lost 5 bases and 4 bases, there was a span of 12 bases. The CDR3 nucleotides read TGTGCCAGCAGTCCCCTGGACACTTACAATGAGCAGTTCTTC. Its protein product is CASSPLDTYNEQFF.

This clonotype has more than one count but fewer than ten. This chain joins TRBV28 and TRBJ1-2; D possibly corresponds to TRBD1 (5 bases). CDR3 length: 14 amino acids. Germline values: CDR1 MDHEN, CDR2 SYDVKM. Trimming pared 10 bases from V and 8 bases from J, leaving 23 bases between. CDR3 in DNA: TGTGCCACCCACGCAGCGGGAGGGGCGGGGGGCTACACCTTC. This encodes CATHAAGGAGGYTF.